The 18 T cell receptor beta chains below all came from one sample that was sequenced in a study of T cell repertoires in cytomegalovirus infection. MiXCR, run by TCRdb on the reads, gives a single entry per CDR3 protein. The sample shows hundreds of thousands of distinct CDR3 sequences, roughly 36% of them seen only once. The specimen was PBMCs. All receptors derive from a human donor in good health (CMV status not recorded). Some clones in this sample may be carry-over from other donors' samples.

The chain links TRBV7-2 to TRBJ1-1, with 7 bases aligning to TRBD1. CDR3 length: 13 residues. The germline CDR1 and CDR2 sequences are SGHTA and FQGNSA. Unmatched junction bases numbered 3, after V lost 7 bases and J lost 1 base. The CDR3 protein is CASNPGGNTEAFF. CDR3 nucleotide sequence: TGTGCCAGCAACCCAGGGGGGAACACTGAAGCTTTCTTT.

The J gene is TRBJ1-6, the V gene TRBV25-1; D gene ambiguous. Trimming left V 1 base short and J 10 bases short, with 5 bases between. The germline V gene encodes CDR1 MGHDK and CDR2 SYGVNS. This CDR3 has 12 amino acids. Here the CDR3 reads CASSELRSPLHF. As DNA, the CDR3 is TGTGCCAGCAGTGAATTGAGGTCACCCCTCCACTTT.

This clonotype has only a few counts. The CDR3: CASRQGRGTEAFF. CDR3 DNA: TGTGCCAGCAGACAGGGGAGAGGGACTGAAGCTTTCTTT. The chain uses TRBV6-5 and TRBJ1-1; 7 positions agree with TRBD1. Germline V gene sequence: CDR1 MNHEY, CDR2 SVGAGI. The CDR3 loop spans 13 amino acids. Losses at the gene ends were 6 bases for V and 5 bases for J; bases not matched to a gene: 6.

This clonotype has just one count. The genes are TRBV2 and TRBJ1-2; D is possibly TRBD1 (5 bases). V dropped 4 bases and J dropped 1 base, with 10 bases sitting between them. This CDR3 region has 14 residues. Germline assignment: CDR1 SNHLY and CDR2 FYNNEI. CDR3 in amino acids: CASSVRQLNYGYTF. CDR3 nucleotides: TGTGCCAGCAGTGTGCGACAGCTTAACTATGGCTACACCTTC.

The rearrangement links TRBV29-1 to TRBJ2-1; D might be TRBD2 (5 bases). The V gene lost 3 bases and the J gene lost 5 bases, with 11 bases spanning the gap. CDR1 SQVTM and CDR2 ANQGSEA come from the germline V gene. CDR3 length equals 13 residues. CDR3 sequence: CSVDEGFNNEQFF. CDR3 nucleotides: TGCAGCGTTGACGAGGGATTTAACAATGAGCAGTTCTTC.

CDR3 in amino acids: CSARRDGAGTSPLHF. The DNA of the CDR3 is TGCAGTGCTAGGAGGGATGGCGCTGGTACTTCACCCCTCCACTTT. This rearrangement joins TRBV20-1 to TRBJ1-6; no reliable D call. V was cut by 3 bases and J by 9 bases, with 18 bases left in between. Germline CDR1 reads DFQATT; CDR2 reads SNEGSKA (reference sequence). This CDR3 region has 15 residues.

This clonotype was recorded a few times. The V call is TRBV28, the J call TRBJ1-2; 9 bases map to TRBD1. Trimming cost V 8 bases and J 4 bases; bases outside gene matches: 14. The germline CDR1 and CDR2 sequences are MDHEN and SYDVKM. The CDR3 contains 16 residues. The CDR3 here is CASLPGQGQWGYGYTF. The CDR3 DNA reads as TGTGCCAGCCTACCGGGACAGGGTCAATGGGGCTATGGCTACACCTTC.

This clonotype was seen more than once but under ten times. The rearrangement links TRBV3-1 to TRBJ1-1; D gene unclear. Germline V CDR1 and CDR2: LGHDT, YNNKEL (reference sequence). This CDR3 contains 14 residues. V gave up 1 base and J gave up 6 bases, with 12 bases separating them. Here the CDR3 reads CASSQVPVYAEAFF. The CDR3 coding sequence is TGTGCCAGCAGCCAAGTCCCGGTGTACGCTGAAGCTTTCTTT.

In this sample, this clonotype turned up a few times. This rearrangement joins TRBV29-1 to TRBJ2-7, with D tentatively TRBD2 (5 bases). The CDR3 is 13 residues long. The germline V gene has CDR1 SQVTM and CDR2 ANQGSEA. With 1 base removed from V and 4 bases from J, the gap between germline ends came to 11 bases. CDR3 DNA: TGCAGCGTTGAAGGACGGGGAGCGTACGAGCAGTACTTC. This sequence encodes CSVEGRGAYEQYF.

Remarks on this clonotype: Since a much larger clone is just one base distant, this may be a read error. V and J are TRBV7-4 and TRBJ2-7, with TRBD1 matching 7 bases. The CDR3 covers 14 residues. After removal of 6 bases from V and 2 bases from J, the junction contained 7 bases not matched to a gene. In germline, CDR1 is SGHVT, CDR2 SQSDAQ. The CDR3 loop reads CASRKGDRAYEQYF. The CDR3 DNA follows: TGTGCCAGCAGAAAGGGGGACAGAGCCTACGAGCAGTACTTC.

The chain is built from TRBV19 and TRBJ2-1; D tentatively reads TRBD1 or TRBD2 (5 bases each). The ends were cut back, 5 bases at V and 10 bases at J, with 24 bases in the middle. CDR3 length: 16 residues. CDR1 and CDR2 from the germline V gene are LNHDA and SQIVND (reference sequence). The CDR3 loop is CASSPLLRRGPLEQFF. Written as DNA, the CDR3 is TGTGCCAGTAGTCCCTTACTACGCCGGGGCCCTTTAGAGCAGTTCTTC.

The CDR3 region has the DNA TGTGCCAGCAGGGAGGCTAGCGGGGGGGCCTGGGATGAGCAGTTCTTC. It specifies CASREASGGAWDEQFF. The chain is built from TRBV28 and TRBJ2-1, with 12 bases that match TRBD2. The CDR3 has 16 residues. The V segment lost 6 bases and the J segment 8 bases; nucleotides outside the gene matches: 11. Germline V gives CDR1 MDHEN, CDR2 SYDVKM.

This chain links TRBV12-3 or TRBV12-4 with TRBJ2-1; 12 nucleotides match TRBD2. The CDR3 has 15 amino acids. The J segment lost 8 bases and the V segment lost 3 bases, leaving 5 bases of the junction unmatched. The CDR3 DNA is TGTGCCAGCAGTTTCCTAGCGGGGGGGCGTTATGAGCAGTTCTTC. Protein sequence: CASSFLAGGRYEQFF.

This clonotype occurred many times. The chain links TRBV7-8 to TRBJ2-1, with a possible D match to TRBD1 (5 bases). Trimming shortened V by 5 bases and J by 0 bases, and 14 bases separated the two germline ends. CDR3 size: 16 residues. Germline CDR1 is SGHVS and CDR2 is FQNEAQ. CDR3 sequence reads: CASSPRQPSSYNEQFF. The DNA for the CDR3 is TGTGCCAGCAGCCCCCGACAGCCGAGCTCCTACAATGAGCAGTTCTTC.

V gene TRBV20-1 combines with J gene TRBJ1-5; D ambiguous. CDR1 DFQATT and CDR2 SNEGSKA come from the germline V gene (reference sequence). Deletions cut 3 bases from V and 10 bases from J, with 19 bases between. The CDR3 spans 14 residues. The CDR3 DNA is TGCAGTGCTAGCATAGGATCCGGACGTACCCCCCAGCATTTT. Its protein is CSASIGSGRTPQHF.

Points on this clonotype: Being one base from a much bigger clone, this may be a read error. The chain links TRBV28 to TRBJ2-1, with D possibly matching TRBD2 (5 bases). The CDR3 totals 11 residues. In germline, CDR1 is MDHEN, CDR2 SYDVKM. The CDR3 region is CAGSGYNKQFF. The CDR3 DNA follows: TGTGCCGGGTCGGGGTACAATAAGCAGTTCTTC.

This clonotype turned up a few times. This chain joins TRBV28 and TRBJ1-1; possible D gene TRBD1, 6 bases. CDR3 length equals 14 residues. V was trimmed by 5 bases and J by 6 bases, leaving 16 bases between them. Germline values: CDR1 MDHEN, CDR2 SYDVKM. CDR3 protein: CASSLGWGGPEAFF. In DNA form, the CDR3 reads TGTGCCAGCAGTCTGGGTTGGGGGGGCCCTGAAGCTTTCTTT.

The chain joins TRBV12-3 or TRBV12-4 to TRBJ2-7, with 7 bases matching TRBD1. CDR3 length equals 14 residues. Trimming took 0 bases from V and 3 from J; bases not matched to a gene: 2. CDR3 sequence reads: CASSLAGTVYEQYF. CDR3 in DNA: TGTGCCAGCAGTTTAGCCGGGACAGTCTACGAGCAGTACTTC.